This T cell receptor (beta chain) was captured in a study of T-cell memory formation after mild COVID-19. The table lists this clonotype with a few counts. As yet, its antigen is unknown. Whole-study findings and limits: SARS-CoV-2 specificity was not confirmed for second-wave clones peaking on day 37. Clones shrinking from day 15 to 85 showed even CD4/CD8 mixes; later expanders tilted CD4+. Chiefly within CM and EM were the contracting CD4+ clones; CD8+ ones were within EMRA.

From germline, CDR1 is SGHVS and CDR2 FQNEAQ. The CDR3 sequence is 14 residues long. With 11 bases removed from V and 5 bases from J, the gap between germline ends came to 18 bases. Constant-segment primers and 5'RACE yielded cDNA libraries for TCR alpha and TCR beta, each carrying sample barcodes and UMIs. TCRdb re-derived calls from the 5' RACE reads in MiXCR, one entry per CDR3 protein. The sample has 250,000 to 350,000 distinct CDR3 sequences; about 13% are singletons. Material: PBMCs or a T cell subset sorted from them (not recorded which). The sequence was obtained from a man younger than 30 who had mild COVID-19 (a few samples of this study predate the infection). Cell type and time point are not known. The gene calls are TRBV7-8 and TRBJ2-2; perhaps TRBD1 as D (6 bases). The CDR3: CAGQGFLRTGELFF. The CDR3, as DNA: TGTGCCGGCCAGGGGTTCTTGCGGACCGGGGAGCTGTTTTTT.